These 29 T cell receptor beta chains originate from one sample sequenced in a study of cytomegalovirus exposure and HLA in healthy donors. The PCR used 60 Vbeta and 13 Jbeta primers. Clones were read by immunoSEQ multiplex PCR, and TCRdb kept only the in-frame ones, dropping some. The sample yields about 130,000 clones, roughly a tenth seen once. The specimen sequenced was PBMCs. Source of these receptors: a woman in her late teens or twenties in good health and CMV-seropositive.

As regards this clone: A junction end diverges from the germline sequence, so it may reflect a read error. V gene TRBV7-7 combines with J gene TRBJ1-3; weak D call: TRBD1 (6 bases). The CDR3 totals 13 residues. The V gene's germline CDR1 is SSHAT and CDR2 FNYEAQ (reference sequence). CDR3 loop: CASSLGQGNTIYF. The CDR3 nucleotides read TGTGCTAGCAGCTTAGGACAGGGAAACACCATATATTTT.

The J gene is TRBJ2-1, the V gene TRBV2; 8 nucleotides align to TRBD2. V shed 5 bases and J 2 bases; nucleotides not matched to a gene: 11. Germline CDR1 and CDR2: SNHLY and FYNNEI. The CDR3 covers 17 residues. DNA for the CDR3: TGTGCCAGCAGTTTGAGGGTGGCGGGAGGAGCCTACAATGAGCAGTTCTTC. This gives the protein CASSLRVAGGAYNEQFF.

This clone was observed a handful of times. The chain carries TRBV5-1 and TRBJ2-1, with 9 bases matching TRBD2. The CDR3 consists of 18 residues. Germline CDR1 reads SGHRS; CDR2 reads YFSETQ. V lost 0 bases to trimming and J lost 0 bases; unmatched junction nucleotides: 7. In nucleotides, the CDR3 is TGCGCCAGCAGCTTGGCCGGGCTAGCGGGATACTCCTACAATGAGCAGTTCTTC. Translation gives CASSLAGLAGYSYNEQFF.

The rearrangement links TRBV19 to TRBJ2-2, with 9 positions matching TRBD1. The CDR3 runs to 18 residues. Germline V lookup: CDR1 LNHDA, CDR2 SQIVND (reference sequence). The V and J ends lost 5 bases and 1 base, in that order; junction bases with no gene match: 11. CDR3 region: CASSGRAPGQGNTGELFF. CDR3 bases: TGTGCCAGTAGTGGTCGAGCTCCGGGACAGGGGAACACCGGGGAGCTGTTTTTT.

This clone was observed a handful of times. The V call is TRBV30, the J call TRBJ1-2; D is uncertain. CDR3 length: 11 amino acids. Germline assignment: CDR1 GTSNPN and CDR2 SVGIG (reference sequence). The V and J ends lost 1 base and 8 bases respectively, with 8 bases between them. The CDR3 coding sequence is TGTGCCTGGAGTGGGGCATTAGGCTACACCTTC. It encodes CAWSGALGYTF.

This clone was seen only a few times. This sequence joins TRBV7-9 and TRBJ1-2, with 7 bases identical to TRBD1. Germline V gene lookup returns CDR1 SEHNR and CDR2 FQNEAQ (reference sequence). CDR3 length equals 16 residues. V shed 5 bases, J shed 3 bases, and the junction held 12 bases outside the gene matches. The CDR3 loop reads CASSTQLAGGYYGYTF. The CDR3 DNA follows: TGTGCCAGCAGCACACAACTAGCAGGGGGTTACTATGGCTACACCTTC.

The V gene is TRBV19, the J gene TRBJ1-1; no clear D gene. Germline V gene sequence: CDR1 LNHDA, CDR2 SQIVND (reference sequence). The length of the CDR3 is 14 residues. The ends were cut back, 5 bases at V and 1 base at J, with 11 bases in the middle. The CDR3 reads CASSQSQANTEAFF. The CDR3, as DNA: TGTGCCAGTAGTCAGAGTCAGGCGAACACTGAAGCTTTCTTT.

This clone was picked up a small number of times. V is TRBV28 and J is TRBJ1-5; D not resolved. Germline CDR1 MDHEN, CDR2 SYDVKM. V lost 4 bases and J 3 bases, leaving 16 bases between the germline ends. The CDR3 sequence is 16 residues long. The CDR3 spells CASSSPREGPNQPQHF. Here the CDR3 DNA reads TGTGCCAGCAGTTCCCCCCGGGAAGGGCCCAATCAGCCCCAGCATTTT.

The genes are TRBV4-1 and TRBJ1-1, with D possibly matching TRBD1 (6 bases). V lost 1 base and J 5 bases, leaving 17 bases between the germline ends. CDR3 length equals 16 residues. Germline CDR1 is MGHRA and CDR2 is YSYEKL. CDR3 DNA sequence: TGCGCCAGCAGCCAAGGGGCAGGGGCGGGGGAGACTGAAGCTTTCTTT. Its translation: CASSQGAGAGETEAFF.

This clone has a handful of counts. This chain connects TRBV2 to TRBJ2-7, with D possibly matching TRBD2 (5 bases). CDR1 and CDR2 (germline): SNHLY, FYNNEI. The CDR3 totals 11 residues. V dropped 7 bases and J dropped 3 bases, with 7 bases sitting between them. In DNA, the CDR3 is TGTGCCAGCAAAGGAGGCTACGAGCAGTACTTC. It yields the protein CASKGGYEQYF.

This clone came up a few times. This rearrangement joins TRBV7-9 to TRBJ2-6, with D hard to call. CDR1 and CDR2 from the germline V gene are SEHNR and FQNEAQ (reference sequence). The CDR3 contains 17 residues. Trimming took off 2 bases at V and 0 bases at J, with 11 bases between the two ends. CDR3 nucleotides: TGTGCCAGCAGCTTAACCCAGGCTCCCTCTGGGGCCAACGTCCTGACTTTC. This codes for CASSLTQAPSGANVLTF.

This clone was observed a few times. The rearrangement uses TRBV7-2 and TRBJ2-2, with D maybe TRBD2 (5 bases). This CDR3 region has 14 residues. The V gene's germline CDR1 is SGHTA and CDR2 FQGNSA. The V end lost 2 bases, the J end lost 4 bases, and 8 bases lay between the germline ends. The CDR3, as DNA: TGTGCCAGCAGCTTATCAGGACTCACCGGGGAGCTGTTTTTT. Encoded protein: CASSLSGLTGELFF. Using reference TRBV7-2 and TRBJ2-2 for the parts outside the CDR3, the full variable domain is GAGVSQSPSNKVTEKGKDVELRCDPISGHTALYWYRQSLGQGLEFLIYFQGNSAPDKSGLPSDRFSAERTGGSVSTLTIQRTQQEDSAVYLCASSLSGLTGELFFGEGSRLTVL.

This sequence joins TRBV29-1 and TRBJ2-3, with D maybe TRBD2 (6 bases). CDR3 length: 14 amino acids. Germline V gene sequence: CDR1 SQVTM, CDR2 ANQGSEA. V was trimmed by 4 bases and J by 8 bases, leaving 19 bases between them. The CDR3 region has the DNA TGCAGCGTTGCTCTCGGGACTGATGAGGGTACGCAGTATTTT. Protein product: CSVALGTDEGTQYF.

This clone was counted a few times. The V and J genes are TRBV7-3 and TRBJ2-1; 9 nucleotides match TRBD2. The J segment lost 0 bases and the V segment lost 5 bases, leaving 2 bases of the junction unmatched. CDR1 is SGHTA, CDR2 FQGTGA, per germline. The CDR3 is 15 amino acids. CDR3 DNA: TGTGCCAGCAGCCCGGGACTAGCCTCCTACAATGAGCAGTTCTTC. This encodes CASSPGLASYNEQFF.

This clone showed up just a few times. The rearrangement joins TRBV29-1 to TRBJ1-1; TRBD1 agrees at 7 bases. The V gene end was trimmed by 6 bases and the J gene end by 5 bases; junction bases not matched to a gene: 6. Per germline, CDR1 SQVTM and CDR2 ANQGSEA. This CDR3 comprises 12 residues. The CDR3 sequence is CSVLTGWTEAFF. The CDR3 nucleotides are TGCAGCGTGTTGACAGGGTGGACTGAAGCTTTCTTT. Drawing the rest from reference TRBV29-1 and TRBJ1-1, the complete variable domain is SAVISQKPSRDICQRGTSLTIQCQVDSQVTMMFWYRQQPGQSLTLIATANQGSEATYESGFVIDKFPISRPNLTFSTLTVSNMSPEDSSIYLCSVLTGWTEAFFGQGTRLTVV.

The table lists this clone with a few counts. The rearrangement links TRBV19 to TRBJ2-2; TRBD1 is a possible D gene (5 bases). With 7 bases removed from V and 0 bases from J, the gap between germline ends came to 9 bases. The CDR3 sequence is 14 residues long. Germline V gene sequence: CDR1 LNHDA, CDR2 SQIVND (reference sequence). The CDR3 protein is CASKTVANTGELFF. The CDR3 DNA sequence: TGTGCCAGTAAGACAGTAGCGAACACCGGGGAGCTGTTTTTT.

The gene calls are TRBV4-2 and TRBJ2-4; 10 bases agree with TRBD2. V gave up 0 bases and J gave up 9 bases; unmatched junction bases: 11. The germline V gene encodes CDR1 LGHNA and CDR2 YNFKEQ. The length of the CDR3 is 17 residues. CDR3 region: CASSQDPPRAGGVIQYF. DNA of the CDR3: TGTGCCAGCAGCCAAGATCCCCCTCGAGCGGGAGGGGTCATTCAGTACTTC.

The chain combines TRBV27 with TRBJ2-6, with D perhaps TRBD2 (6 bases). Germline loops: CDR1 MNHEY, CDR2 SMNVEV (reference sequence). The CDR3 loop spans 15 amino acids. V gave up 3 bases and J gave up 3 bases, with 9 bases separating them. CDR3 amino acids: CASSFRGGGANVLTF. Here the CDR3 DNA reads TGTGCCAGCAGTTTTAGGGGAGGTGGGGCCAACGTCCTGACTTTC.

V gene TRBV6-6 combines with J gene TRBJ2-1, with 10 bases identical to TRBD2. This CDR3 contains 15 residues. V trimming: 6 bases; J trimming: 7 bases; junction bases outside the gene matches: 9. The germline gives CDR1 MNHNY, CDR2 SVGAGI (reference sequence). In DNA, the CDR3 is TGTGCCAGCAGCACCCCCGGGACTAGCGATAATGAGCAGTTCTTC. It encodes CASSTPGTSDNEQFF.

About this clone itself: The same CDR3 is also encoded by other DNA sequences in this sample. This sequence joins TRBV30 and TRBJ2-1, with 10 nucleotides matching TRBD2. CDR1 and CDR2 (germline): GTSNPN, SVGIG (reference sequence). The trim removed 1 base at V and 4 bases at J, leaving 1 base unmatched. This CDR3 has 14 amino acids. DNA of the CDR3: TGTGCCTGGAGTGGACTAGCGGGTTACAATGAGCAGTTCTTC. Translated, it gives CAWSGLAGYNEQFF.

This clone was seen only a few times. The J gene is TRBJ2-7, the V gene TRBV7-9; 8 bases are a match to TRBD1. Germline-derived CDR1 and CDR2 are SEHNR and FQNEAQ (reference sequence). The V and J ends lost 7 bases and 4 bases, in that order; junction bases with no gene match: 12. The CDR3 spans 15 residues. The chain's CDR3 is CASTTGQGTSYEQYF. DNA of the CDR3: TGTGCCAGCACCACTGGACAGGGAACCTCATACGAGCAGTACTTC.

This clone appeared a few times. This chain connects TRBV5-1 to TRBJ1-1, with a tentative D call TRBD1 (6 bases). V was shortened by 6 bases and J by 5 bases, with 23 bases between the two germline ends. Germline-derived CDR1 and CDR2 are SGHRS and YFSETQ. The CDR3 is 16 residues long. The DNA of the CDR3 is TGCGCCAGCACCTCGGGAGGGGGAGTTTTGGGGACTGAAGCTTTCTTT. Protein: CASTSGGGVLGTEAFF.

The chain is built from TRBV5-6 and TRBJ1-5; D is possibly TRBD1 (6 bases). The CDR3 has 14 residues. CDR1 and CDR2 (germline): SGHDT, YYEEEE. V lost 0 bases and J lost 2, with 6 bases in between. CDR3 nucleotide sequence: TGTGCCAGCAGCTTGGCAGGGGGCAATCAGCCCCAGCATTTT. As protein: CASSLAGGNQPQHF. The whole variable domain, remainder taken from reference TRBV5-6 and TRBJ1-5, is DAGVTQSPTHLIKTRGQQVTLRCSPKSGHDTVSWYQQALGQGPQFIFQYYEEEERQRGNFPDRFSGHQFPNYSSELNVNALLLGDSALYLCASSLAGGNQPQHFGDGTRLSIL.

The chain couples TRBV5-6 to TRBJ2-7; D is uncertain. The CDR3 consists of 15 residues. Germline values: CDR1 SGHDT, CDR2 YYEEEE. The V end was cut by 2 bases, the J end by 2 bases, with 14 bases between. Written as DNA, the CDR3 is TGTGCCAGCAGCTTATTCGGCGGCGGAACCTACGAGCAGTACTTC. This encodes CASSLFGGGTYEQYF.

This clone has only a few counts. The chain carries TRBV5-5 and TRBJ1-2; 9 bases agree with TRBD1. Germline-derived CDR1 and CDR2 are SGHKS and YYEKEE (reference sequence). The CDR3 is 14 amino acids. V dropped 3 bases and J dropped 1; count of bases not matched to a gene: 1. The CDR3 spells CASSWDRVNYGYTF. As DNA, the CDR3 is TGTGCCAGCAGCTGGGACAGGGTTAACTATGGCTACACCTTC.

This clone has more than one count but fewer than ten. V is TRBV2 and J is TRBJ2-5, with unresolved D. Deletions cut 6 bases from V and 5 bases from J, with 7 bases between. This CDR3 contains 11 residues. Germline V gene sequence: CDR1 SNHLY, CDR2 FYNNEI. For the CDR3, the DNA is TGTGCCAGCAGCGCTAAGGAGACCCAGTACTTC. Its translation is CASSAKETQYF.

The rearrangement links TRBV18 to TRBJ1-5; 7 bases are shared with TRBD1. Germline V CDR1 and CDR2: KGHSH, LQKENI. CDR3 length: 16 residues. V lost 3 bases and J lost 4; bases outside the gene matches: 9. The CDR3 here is CASSPTGVLKNQPQHF. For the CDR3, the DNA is TGTGCCAGCTCACCTACAGGGGTCCTGAAGAATCAGCCCCAGCATTTT.

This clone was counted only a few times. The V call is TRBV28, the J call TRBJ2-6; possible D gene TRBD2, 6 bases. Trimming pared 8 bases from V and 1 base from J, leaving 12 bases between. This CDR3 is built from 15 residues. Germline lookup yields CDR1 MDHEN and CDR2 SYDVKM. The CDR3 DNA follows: TGTGCCAGCGGGCCCGGAGGGTCTGGGGCCAACGTCCTGACTTTC. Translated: CASGPGGSGANVLTF. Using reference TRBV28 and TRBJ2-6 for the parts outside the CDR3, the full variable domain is DVKVTQSSRYLVKRTGEKVFLECVQDMDHENMFWYRQDPGLGLRLIYFSYDVKMKEKGDIPEGYSVSREKKERFSLILESASTNQTSMYLCASGPGGSGANVLTFGAGSRLTVL.

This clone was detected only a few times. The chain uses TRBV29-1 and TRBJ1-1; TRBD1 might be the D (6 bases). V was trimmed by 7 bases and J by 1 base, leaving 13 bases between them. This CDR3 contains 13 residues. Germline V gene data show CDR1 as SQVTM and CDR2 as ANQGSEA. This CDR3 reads CSALRGGNTEAFF. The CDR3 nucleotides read TGCAGCGCCCTACGAGGGGGGAACACTGAAGCTTTCTTT.